This TCR beta chain appears in the sequencing data of a study of blood T cell repertoires in COVID-19. Study details: The United States, Italy and Spain supplied acute and convalescent COVID-19 samples. Sample material is recorded as cDNA or gDNA derived from T cells, B-cell-depleted T cells, or PBMCs.

Sequencing was performed with immunoSEQ multiplex PCR; in TCRdb, only in-frame clones are kept and a portion is missing. This sample carries roughly 130,000 clones, more than 70% of them seen once, and the ten largest clones take roughly 1.9%. The receptor's source is a man aged 70-80 years with acute or convalescent COVID-19. Sequencing was performed on peripheral blood.

CDR3 sequence reads: CASSRSTGIYEQYF. The CDR3, as DNA: TGTGCCAGCAGTCGATCAACAGGGATCTACGAGCAGTACTTC. This chain connects TRBV7-9 to TRBJ2-7, with D possibly matching TRBD1 (6 bases). V was clipped by 6 bases and J by 3 bases, with 15 bases between them. This CDR3 comprises 14 residues. The germline CDR1 and CDR2 sequences are SEHNR and FQNEAQ (reference sequence).